This T cell receptor beta chain was sequenced during a study of cytomegalovirus exposure and HLA in healthy donors. CDR1 and CDR2 from the germline V gene are KGHSH and LQKENI. The V end was cut by 8 bases, the J end by 4 bases, with 26 bases between. The CDR3 totals 17 residues. The PCR ran on 60 Vbeta and 13 Jbeta primers. Profiling relied on immunoSEQ multiplex PCR, and the TCRdb table lists in-frame clones only, not all of them. The sample has about 170,000 clones; 82% are singletons. A note on this clone: Its cognate antigen is unknown.

Study-wide points: Most TCR sequences showed up rarely, but some public TCRs showed up in many donors. Immune exposure data for these donors was limited to CMV serostatus.

The sequence was obtained from a male donor in good health and CMV-seronegative. The chain uses TRBV18 and TRBJ1-1; maybe TRBD1 (6 bases). Source material: PBMCs. This CDR3 is CASTSLGGLALFTEAFF. The CDR3 nucleotides are TGTGCCAGCACCTCACTCGGGGGGCTAGCATTGTTCACTGAAGCTTTCTTT. Supplemented by reference TRBV18 and TRBJ1-1, the full variable domain reads NAGVMQNPRHLVRRRGQEARLRCSPMKGHSHVYWYRQLPEEGLKFMVYLQKENIIDESGMPKERFSAEFPKEGPSILRIQQVVRGDSAAYFCASTSLGGLALFTEAFFGQGTRLTVV.